Listed below are T cell receptor beta chains from one sample, sequenced in a study of shared clonotypes between healthy human individuals. The data were produced by immunoSEQ multiplex PCR, yet TCRdb's version contains in-frame clones alone and is incomplete. Of about 1.5 million clones detected, 95% to 99% appear once; the ten largest clones hold around 0.47%. The sequenced sample consisted of naive CD4+ T cells sorted from blood. The receptors come from a man aged 25 to 45 in good health. Each CDR3 is given with its conserved first and last residue. The D gene is left open where the match is weak. Not every row has a clone size; where given, it reads once, few, many or a size class.

cdr3_length	v_call	clone_size	j_call	d_call	cdr3_aa	cdr3_nt
14	TRBV5-1	NA	TRBJ2-2	NA	CASSNQGESGELFF	TGCGCCAGCAGCAACCAGGGTGAATCCGGGGAGCTGTTTTTT
13	TRBV6-5	NA	TRBJ1-1	NA	CASTGRSNTEAFF	TGTGCCAGCACCGGCAGGTCGAACACTGAAGCTTTCTTT
18	TRBV7-2	NA	TRBJ2-5	TRBD2	CASSLAPTSGSLQETQYF	TGTGCCAGCAGCTTAGCGCCGACTAGCGGGAGTTTACAAGAGACCCAGTACTTC
15	TRBV18	NA	TRBJ2-1	TRBD2	CASSPLAGGPNEQFF	TGTGCCAGCTCCCCCCTAGCGGGAGGGCCGAATGAGCAGTTCTTC
18	TRBV18	once	TRBJ2-5	NA	CASSPLRALGGLQETQYF	TGTGCCAGCTCACCACTACGCGCCTTGGGCGGGCTTCAGGAGACCCAGTACTTC
12	TRBV29-1	NA	TRBJ2-5	NA	CSVVQGGETQYF	TGCAGCGTTGTTCAGGGTGGGGAGACCCAGTACTTC
12	TRBV9	NA	TRBJ1-2	NA	CASSVGDYGYTF	TGTGCCAGCAGCGTCGGTGACTATGGCTACACCTTC
16	TRBV5-1	NA	TRBJ2-6	NA	CASSPPQTSGANVLTF	TGCGCCAGCAGCCCCCCCCAGACCTCTGGGGCCAACGTCCTGACTTTC
17	TRBV7-8	NA	TRBJ2-2	NA	CASSSSRAQKNTGELFF	TGTGCCAGCAGCTCCAGTAGAGCGCAGAAGAACACCGGGGAGCTGTTTTTT
15	TRBV9	NA	TRBJ2-3	TRBD2	CASSVELAGERTQYF	TGTGCCAGCAGCGTAGAGCTAGCGGGAGAGCGTACGCAGTATTTT
15	TRBV5-4	NA	TRBJ2-7	NA	CASSLGHTGTYEQYF	TGTGCCAGCAGCCTTGGTCATACAGGGACCTACGAGCAGTACTTC
14	TRBV7-8	NA	TRBJ2-3	NA	CASSLSTPADTQYF	TGTGCCAGCAGCCTCTCCACCCCTGCAGATACGCAGTATTTT
14	TRBV2	NA	TRBJ1-3	TRBD1	CASTLTGLRNTIYF	TGTGCCAGCACCCTGACAGGGCTTCGTAACACCATATATTTT
15	TRBV5-1	NA	TRBJ2-3	TRBD1	CASSLFTGVTDTQYF	TGCGCCAGCAGCTTGTTTACAGGGGTCACAGATACGCAGTATTTT
13	TRBV6-6	NA	TRBJ2-1	NA	CASSKSGGNEQFF	TGTGCCAGCAGTAAGTCCGGGGGCAATGAGCAGTTCTTC
16	TRBV4-1	NA	TRBJ1-2	TRBD1	CASSPAVDRGGYGYTF	TGCGCCAGCAGCCCAGCCGTCGACAGGGGAGGCTATGGCTACACCTTC
15	TRBV2	once	TRBJ2-2	TRBD2	CASSDLLAGAGELFF	TGTGCCAGCAGTGATTTACTAGCGGGCGCCGGGGAGCTGTTTTTT
15	TRBV9	NA	TRBJ2-3	NA	CASSVVSGSPDTQYF	TGTGCCAGCAGCGTAGTGAGTGGGAGCCCAGATACGCAGTATTTT
14	TRBV5-1	NA	TRBJ2-1	NA	CASSLAPSYNEQFF	TGCGCCAGCAGCTTAGCGCCCTCCTACAATGAGCAGTTCTTC
15	TRBV28	NA	TRBJ2-5	TRBD1	CASSLNTGTGETQYF	TGTGCCAGCAGTTTAAATACCGGGACAGGAGAGACCCAGTACTTC
14	TRBV5-4	NA	TRBJ2-3	NA	CAYSSRSSTDTQYF	TGTGCCTACTCTTCGAGGTCTAGCACAGATACGCAGTATTTT
15	TRBV27	NA	TRBJ2-7	NA	CASGRGGVRSYEQYF	TGTGCCAGCGGAAGAGGAGGCGTCCGTTCCTACGAGCAGTACTTC
15	TRBV7-3	NA	TRBJ2-1	NA	CASSLPEGPSDEQFF	TGTGCCAGCAGCTTACCAGAAGGGCCCTCGGATGAGCAGTTCTTC
17	TRBV9	NA	TRBJ2-7	TRBD2	CASSVDAASGIKYEQYF	TGTGCCAGCAGCGTAGATGCGGCTAGCGGGATTAAATACGAGCAGTACTTC
13	TRBV9	NA	TRBJ2-7	NA	CASSKENTYEQYF	TGTGCCAGCAGCAAGGAGAATACCTACGAGCAGTACTTC
11	TRBV25-1	NA	TRBJ2-1	NA	CASTQYNEQFF	TGTGCCAGCACCCAGTACAATGAGCAGTTCTTC
15	TRBV5-1	NA	TRBJ2-5	TRBD2	CASSPKLAGEETQYF	TGCGCCAGCAGCCCTAAACTAGCGGGAGAGGAGACCCAGTACTTC
11	TRBV18	NA	TRBJ1-2	NA	CASSPGYGYTF	TGTGCCAGCTCACCGGGATATGGCTACACCTTC
13	TRBV30	NA	TRBJ2-2	NA	CAWLGGNTGELFF	TGTGCCTGGCTGGGAGGAAACACCGGGGAGCTGTTTTTT
13	TRBV18	NA	TRBJ2-1	NA	CASSPFTDNEQFF	TGTGCCAGCTCACCGTTCACAGACAATGAGCAGTTCTTC
13	TRBV10-2	NA	TRBJ2-1	NA	CASTKKVSDEQFF	TGCGCCAGCACTAAGAAGGTTAGTGATGAGCAGTTCTTC
18	TRBV9	NA	TRBJ1-1	TRBD1	CASSMVPGQGVMDTEAFF	TGTGCCAGCAGCATGGTTCCGGGACAGGGGGTAATGGACACTGAAGCTTTCTTT
16	TRBV5-1	NA	TRBJ2-2	NA	CASLGVAALTPGELFF	TGCGCCAGCCTTGGCGTAGCGGCACTAACCCCCGGGGAGCTGTTTTTT
15	TRBV7-3	NA	TRBJ2-3	NA	CASSLAVTSTDTQYF	TGTGCCAGCAGCTTAGCGGTTACTAGCACAGATACGCAGTATTTT
15	TRBV5-4	once	TRBJ1-4	NA	CASSGGPSTNEKLFF	TGTGCCAGCAGCGGCGGACCCTCAACTAATGAAAAACTGTTTTTT
13	TRBV19	NA	TRBJ1-5	NA	CASTQTPDQPQHF	TGTGCCAGTACCCAGACCCCCGATCAGCCCCAGCATTTT
16	TRBV18	once	TRBJ2-2	TRBD2	CASSPPSGRAVGELFF	TGTGCCAGCTCACCACCGTCCGGGAGGGCCGTCGGGGAGCTGTTTTTT
17	TRBV4-2	NA	TRBJ2-1	TRBD2	CASSPSTPSGGGNEQFF	TGTGCCAGCAGCCCCAGCACCCCTAGCGGGGGGGGCAATGAGCAGTTCTTC
15	TRBV4-3	NA	TRBJ1-1	NA	CASSPRAGRNTEAFF	TGCGCCAGCAGCCCCCGGGCGGGGAGAAACACTGAAGCTTTCTTT
13	TRBV5-1	NA	TRBJ1-1	NA	CASSLDRNTEAFF	TGCGCCAGCAGTTTGGACAGGAACACTGAAGCTTTCTTT
14	TRBV5-4	NA	TRBJ2-7	NA	CASSLAQGWDEQYF	TGTGCCAGCAGCTTGGCACAGGGATGGGACGAGCAGTACTTC
14	TRBV7-2	NA	TRBJ1-4	NA	CASSPSRFLEKLFF	TGTGCCAGCAGCCCCAGCAGGTTCCTTGAAAAACTGTTTTTT
15	TRBV28	NA	TRBJ1-2	NA	CASSLGQPSNYGYTF	TGTGCCAGCAGTCTCGGACAGCCATCTAACTATGGCTACACCTTC
13	TRBV15	NA	TRBJ1-5	NA	CATSRGAIQPQHF	TGTGCCACCAGCAGAGGCGCTATTCAGCCCCAGCATTTT
16	TRBV14	NA	TRBJ2-1	NA	CASSQDQDWRTNEQFF	TGTGCCAGCAGCCAAGATCAGGACTGGCGGACCAATGAGCAGTTCTTC